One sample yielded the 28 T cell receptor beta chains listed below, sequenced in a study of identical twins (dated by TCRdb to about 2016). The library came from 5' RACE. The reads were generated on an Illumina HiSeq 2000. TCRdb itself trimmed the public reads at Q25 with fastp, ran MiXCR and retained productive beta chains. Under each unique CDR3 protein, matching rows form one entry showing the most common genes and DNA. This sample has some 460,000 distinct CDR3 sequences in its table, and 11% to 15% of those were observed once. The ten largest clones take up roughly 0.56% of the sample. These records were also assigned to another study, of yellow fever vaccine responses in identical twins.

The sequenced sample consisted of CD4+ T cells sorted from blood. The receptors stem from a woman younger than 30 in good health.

CDR3 residues: CASSFYRNNEQFF. CDR3 DNA sequence: TGTGCCAGCAGTTTCTACAGGAACAATGAGCAGTTCTTC. This chain uses TRBV28 with TRBJ2-1; tentative D call: TRBD1 (5 bases). There are 13 residues in the CDR3. CDR1 MDHEN and CDR2 SYDVKM come from the germline V gene. V dropped 3 bases and J dropped 5 bases, with 8 bases sitting between them. Complete variable domain (other parts from reference TRBV28 and TRBJ2-1): DVKVTQSSRYLVKRTGEKVFLECVQDMDHENMFWYRQDPGLGLRLIYFSYDVKMKEKGDIPEGYSVSREKKERFSLILESASTNQTSMYLCASSFYRNNEQFFGPGTRLTVL.

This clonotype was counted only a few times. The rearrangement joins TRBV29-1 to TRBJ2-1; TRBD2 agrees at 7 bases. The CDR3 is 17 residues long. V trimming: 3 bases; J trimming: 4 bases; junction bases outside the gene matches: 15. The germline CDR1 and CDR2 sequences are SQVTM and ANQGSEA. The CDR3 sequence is CSVDQRGAPPVYNEQFF. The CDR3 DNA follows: TGCAGCGTTGATCAGCGGGGAGCCCCTCCGGTGTACAATGAGCAGTTCTTC.

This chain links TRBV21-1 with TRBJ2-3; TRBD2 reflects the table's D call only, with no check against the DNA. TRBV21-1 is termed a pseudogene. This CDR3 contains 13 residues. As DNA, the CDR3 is TGTGCCAGCCCGAAAAGGGGAGGAGATACGCAGTATTTT. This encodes CASPKRGGDTQYF.

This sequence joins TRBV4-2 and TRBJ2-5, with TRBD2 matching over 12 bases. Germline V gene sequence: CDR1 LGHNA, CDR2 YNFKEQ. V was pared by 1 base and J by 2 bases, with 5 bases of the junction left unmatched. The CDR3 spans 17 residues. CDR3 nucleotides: TGTGCCAGCAGCCAAGCTCCTAGCGGGGGGGCACAAGAGACCCAGTACTTC. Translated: CASSQAPSGGAQETQYF.

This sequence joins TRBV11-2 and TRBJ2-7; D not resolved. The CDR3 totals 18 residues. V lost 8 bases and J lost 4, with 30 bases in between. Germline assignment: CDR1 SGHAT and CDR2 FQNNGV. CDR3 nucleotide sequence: TGTGCCAGCGGATCGCGTAGCCCTCAGCCCGATTGGAATTACGAGCAGTACTTC. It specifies CASGSRSPQPDWNYEQYF. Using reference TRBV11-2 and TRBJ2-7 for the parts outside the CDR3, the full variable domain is EAGVAQSPRYKIIEKRQSVAFWCNPISGHATLYWYQQILGQGPKLLIQFQNNGVVDDSQLPKDRFSAERLKGVDSTLKIQPAKLEDSAVYLCASGSRSPQPDWNYEQYFGPGTRLTVT.

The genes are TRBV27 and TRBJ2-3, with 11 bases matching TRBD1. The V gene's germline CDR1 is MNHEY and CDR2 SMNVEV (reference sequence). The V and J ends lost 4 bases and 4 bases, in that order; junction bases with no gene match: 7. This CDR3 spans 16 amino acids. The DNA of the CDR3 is TGTGCCAGCAGTTCCCCTCCGGGACAGGGGGCAGATACGCAGTATTTT. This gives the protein CASSSPPGQGADTQYF.

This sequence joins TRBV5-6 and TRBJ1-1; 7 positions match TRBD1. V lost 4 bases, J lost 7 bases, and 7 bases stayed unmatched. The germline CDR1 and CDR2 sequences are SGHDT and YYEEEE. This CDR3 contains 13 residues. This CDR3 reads CASSLDREGEAFF. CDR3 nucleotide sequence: TGTGCCAGCAGCCTAGACAGGGAGGGTGAAGCTTTCTTT.

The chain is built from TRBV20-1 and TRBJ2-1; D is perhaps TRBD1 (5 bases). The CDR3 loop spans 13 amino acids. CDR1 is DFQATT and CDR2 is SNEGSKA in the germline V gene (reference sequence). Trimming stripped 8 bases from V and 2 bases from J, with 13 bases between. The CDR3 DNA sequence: TGCAGTACCCAGACGGACACCTACAATGAGCAGTTCTTC. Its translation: CSTQTDTYNEQFF.

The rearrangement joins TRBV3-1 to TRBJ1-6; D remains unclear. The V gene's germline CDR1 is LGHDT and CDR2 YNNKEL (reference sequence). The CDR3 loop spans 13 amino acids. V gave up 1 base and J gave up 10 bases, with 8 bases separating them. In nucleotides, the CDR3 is TGTGCCAGCAGCCAAGCGCGTGGCTCACCCCTCCACTTT. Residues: CASSQARGSPLHF.

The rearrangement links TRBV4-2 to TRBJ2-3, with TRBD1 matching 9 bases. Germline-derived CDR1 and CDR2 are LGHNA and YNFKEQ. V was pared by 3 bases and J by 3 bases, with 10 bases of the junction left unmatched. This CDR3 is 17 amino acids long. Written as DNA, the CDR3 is TGTGCCAGCAGCCAGTTACAGGGGGCCCGAGAGACAGATACGCAGTATTTT. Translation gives CASSQLQGARETDTQYF.

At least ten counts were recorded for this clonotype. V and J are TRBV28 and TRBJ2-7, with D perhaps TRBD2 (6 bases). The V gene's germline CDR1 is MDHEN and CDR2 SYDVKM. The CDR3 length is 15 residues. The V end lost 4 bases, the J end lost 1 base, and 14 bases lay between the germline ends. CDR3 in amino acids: CASSSPREASYEQYF. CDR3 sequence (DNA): TGTGCCAGCAGTTCTCCCAGGGAGGCGTCCTACGAGCAGTACTTC.

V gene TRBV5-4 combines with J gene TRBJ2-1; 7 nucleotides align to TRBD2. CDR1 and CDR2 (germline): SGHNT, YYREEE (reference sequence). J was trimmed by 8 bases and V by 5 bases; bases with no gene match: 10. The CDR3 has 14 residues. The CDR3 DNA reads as TGTGCCAGCAGTCACAAACGGGGGGTGTATGAGCAGTTCTTC. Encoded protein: CASSHKRGVYEQFF.

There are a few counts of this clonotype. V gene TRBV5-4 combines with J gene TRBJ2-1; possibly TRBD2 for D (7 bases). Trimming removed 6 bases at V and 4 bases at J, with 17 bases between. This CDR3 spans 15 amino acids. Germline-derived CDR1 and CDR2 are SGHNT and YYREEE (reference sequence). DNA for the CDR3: TGTGCCAGCACCCAAGGGGGAGGGCTATACAATGAGCAGTTCTTC. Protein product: CASTQGGGLYNEQFF.

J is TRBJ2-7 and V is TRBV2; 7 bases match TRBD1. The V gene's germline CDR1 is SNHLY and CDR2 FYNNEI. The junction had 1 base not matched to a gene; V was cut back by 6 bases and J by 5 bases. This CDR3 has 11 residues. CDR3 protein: CASRQGNEQYF. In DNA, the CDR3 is TGTGCCAGCAGACAGGGGAACGAGCAGTACTTC. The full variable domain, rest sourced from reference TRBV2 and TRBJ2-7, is EPEVTQTPSHQVTQMGQEVILRCVPISNHLYFYWYRQILGQKVEFLVSFYNNEISEKSEIFDDQFSVERPDGSNFTLKIRSTKLEDSAMYFCASRQGNEQYFGPGTRLTVT.

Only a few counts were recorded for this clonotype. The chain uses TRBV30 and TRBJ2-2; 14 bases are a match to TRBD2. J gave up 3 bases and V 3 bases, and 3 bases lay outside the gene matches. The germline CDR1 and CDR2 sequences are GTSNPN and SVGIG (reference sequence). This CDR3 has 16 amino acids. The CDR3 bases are TGTGCCTGGAGGACTAGCGGGAGGGTGTACACCGGGGAGCTGTTTTTT. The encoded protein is CAWRTSGRVYTGELFF.

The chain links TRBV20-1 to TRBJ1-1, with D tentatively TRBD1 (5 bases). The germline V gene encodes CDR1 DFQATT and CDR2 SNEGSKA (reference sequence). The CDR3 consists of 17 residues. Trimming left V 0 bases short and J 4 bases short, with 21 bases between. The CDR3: CSARDLGRGGFSTEAFF. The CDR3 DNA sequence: TGCAGTGCTAGAGATCTAGGGCGCGGGGGGTTCAGCACTGAAGCTTTCTTT.

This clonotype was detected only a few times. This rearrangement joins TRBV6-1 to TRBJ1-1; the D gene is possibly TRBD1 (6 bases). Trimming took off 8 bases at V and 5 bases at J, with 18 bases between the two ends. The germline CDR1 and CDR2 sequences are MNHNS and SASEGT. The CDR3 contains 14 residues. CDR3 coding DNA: TGTGCCAGCCGCGATTGGGGGGCAGAGACTGAAGCTTTCTTT. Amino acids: CASRDWGAETEAFF.

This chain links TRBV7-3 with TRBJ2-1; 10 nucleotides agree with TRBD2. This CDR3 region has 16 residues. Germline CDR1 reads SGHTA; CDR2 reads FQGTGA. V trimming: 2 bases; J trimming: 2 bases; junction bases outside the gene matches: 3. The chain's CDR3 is CASSLLLAGAYNEQFF. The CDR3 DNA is TGTGCCAGCAGCTTACTTCTAGCGGGGGCCTACAATGAGCAGTTCTTC.

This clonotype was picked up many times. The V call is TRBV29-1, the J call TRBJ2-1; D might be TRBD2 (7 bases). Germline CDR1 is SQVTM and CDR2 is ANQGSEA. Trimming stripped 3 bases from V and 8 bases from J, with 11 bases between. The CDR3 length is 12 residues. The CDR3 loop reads CSVDGEGDEQFF. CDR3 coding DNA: TGCAGCGTTGACGGGGAGGGGGATGAGCAGTTCTTC.

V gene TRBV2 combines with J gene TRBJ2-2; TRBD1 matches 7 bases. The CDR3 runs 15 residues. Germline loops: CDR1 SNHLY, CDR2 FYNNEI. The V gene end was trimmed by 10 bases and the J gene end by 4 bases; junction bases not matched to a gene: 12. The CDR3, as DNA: TGTGCCACACGAGTAGAGGGGGCGAGCACCGGGGAGCTGTTTTTT. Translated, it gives CATRVEGASTGELFF.

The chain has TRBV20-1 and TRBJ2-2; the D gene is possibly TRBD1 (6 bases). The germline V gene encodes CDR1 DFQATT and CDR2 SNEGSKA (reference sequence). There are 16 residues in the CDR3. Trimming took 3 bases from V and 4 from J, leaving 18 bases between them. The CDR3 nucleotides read TGCAGTGCTAGGGGGCGAGGGGGAAGAGTCACCGGGGAGCTGTTTTTT. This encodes CSARGRGGRVTGELFF.

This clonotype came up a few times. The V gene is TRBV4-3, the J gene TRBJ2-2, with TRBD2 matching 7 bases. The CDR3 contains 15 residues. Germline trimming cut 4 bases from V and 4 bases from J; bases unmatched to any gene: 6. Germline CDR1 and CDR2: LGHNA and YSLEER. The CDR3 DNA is TGCGCCAGCAGCCCGGGACTATCTTCCACCGGGGAGCTGTTTTTT. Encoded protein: CASSPGLSSTGELFF.

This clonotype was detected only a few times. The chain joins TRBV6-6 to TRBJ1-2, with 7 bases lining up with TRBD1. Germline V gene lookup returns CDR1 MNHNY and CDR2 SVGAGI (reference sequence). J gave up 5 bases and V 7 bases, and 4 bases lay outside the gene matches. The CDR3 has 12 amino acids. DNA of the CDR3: TGTGCCAGCAACCAACAGGGGTATGGCTACACCTTC. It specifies CASNQQGYGYTF.

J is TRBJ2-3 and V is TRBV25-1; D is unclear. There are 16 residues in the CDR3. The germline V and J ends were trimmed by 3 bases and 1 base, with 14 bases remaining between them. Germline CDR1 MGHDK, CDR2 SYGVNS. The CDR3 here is CASSDPGGIRTDTQYF. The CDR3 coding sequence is TGTGCCAGCAGTGATCCAGGCGGAATTCGCACAGATACGCAGTATTTT.

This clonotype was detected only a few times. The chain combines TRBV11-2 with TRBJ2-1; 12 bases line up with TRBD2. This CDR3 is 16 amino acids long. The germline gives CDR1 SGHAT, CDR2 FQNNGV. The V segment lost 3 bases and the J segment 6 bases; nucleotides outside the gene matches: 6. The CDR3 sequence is CASSFILAGGLNEQFF. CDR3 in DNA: TGTGCCAGCAGCTTCATACTAGCGGGGGGACTCAATGAGCAGTTCTTC.

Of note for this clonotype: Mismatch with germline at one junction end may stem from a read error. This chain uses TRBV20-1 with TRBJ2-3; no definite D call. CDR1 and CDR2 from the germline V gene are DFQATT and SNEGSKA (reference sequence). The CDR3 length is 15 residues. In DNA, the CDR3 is TGCAGTGCTGGAGATCTCTTAACTAGCACAGATACGCAGTATTTT. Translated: CSAGDLLTSTDTQYF.

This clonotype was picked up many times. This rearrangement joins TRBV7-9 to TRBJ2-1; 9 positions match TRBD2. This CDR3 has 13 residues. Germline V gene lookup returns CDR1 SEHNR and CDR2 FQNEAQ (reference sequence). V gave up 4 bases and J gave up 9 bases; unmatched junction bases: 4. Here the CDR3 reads CASSSSGVGEQFF. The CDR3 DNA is TGTGCCAGCAGCTCTAGCGGGGTCGGTGAGCAGTTCTTC.

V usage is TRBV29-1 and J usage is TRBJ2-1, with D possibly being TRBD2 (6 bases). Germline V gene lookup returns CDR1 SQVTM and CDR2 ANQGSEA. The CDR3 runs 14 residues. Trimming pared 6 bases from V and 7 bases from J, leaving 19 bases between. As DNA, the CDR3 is TGCAGCGTCCACCCGGGACTGGGGAAGAATGAGCAGTTCTTC. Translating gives CSVHPGLGKNEQFF.